This TCR beta chain was obtained from a study of T cells in Graves' hyperthyroidism and ophthalmopathy. Study findings and constraints: Stable hyperthyroidism was separated from ophthalmopathy by a model based on 13 V-J features.

RNA transcripts provided the source from which TCR beta CDR3 regions were amplified. HTBI primers were used for first-round RT-PCR of the TCR CDR3. TCRdb reanalysed the multiplex PCR reads using MiXCR and keeps one entry per CDR3 protein. The table has 600,000 to 800,000 distinct CDR3 sequences, over 35% seen once; the top ten hold roughly 30%. About this clonotype: No antigen is known for it.

The CDR3 sequence is 14 residues long. Germline CDR1 is DFQATT and CDR2 is SNEGSKA (reference sequence). The V and J ends lost 5 bases and 11 bases respectively, with 24 bases between them. The sample taken for sequencing was blood. The TCR was taken from a woman in her thirties or forties with Graves' hyperthyroidism. V usage is TRBV20-1 and J usage is TRBJ1-1; D may be TRBD1 (6 bases). CDR3 bases: TGCAGTGCTGTCATAATGACAGGCACACCTGGGGCTTTCTTT. It specifies CSAVIMTGTPGAFF.